This T cell receptor beta chain was captured by sequencing in a study of T cells in women clearing cervical HPV infection. The table came from immunoSEQ multiplex PCR; TCRdb's copy has only in-frame clones and leaves some out. This table holds about 27,000 clones. On this clone: The DNA ends 3 residues before the CDR3 does, and the rest of the CDR3 is filled in from the germline J gene.

The CDR3 extends over 15 amino acids. Germline values: CDR1 LNHDA, CDR2 SQIVND (reference sequence). The V end was cut by 5 bases, the J end by 4 bases, with 18 bases between. V and J are TRBV19 and TRBJ2-7; D not resolved. The TCR sequence derives from a woman between 18 and 70 years old with a cervical HPV16 infection that either progressed to CIN3+ or cleared (not recorded which). The specimen sequenced was blood buffy coat. CDR3 DNA, as far as it was read: TGTGCCAGTAGTCCCCGTGGGCCGGTGGCTTACGAG. It encodes CASSPRGPVAYE. The entire CDR3 protein is CASSPRGPVAYEQYF. The full variable domain, completed using reference TRBV19 and TRBJ2-7, is DGGITQSPKYLFRKEGQNVTLSCEQNLNHDAMYWYRQDPGQGLRLIYYSQIVNDFQKGDIAEGYSVSREKKESFPLTVTSAQKNPTAFYLCASSPRGPVAYEQYFGPGTRLTVT.